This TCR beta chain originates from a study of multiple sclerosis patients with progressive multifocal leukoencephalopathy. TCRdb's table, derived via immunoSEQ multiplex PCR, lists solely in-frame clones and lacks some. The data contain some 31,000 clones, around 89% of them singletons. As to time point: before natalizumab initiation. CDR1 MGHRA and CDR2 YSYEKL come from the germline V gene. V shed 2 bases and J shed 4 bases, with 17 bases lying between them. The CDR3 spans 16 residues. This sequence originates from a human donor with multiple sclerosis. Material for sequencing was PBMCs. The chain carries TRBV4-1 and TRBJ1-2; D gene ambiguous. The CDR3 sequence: CASSQNLADLSYGYTF. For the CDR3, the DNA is TGCGCCAGCAGCCAAAATCTTGCAGACCTTTCCTATGGCTACACCTTC.